These 25 T cell receptor beta chains were all obtained from the same sample, sequenced in a study of blood T cell repertoires in COVID-19. The table came from immunoSEQ multiplex PCR; TCRdb's copy has only in-frame clones and leaves some out. The data show approximately 300,000 clones, with approximately 86% seen just once and about 2.6% held by the top ten. Sequences were obtained from PBMCs or T cells enriched from blood (not recorded which). The source is a young woman who had recovered from COVID-19.

The chain couples TRBV4-2 to TRBJ1-4; D gene ambiguous. Germline values: CDR1 LGHNA, CDR2 YNFKEQ. The germline V and J ends were trimmed by 4 bases and 7 bases, with 22 bases remaining between them. This CDR3 comprises 17 residues. This CDR3 reads CASSPDLEEVPIEKLFF. Written as DNA, the CDR3 is TGTGCCAGCAGCCCCGACCTCGAAGAGGTCCCAATTGAAAAACTGTTTTTT.

The rearrangement uses TRBV2 and TRBJ2-3; 13 nucleotides agree with TRBD2. After removal of 6 bases from V and 2 bases from J, the junction contained 5 bases not matched to a gene. Germline values: CDR1 SNHLY, CDR2 FYNNEI. This CDR3 has 16 residues. The CDR3 here is CASSSTSGRDTDTQYF. The CDR3 bases are TGTGCCAGCAGCTCCACTAGCGGGAGGGACACAGATACGCAGTATTTT.

This chain links TRBV7-2 with TRBJ1-4; a weak D match, TRBD1 (5 bases). In germline, CDR1 is SGHTA, CDR2 FQGNSA. The V gene lost 7 bases and the J gene lost 7 bases, with 13 bases spanning the gap. The CDR3 has 13 residues. CDR3: CASKQGVGEKLFF. DNA of the CDR3: TGTGCCAGCAAGCAAGGGGTTGGTGAAAAACTGTTTTTT.

This clone has a single count. The chain has TRBV2 and TRBJ2-5; possible D gene TRBD2, 5 bases. Per the germline V gene, CDR1 is SNHLY and CDR2 is FYNNEI. Trimming cost V 6 bases and J 4 bases, with 15 bases left between them. The CDR3 spans 14 residues. Written as DNA, the CDR3 is TGTGCCAGCAGCGACGTACAAGGAGGAGAGACCCAGTACTTC. Translation: CASSDVQGGETQYF.

The chain combines TRBV7-9 with TRBJ1-1, with D possibly matching TRBD1 (6 bases). Trimming removed 2 bases from V and 3 bases from J, with 16 bases in between. CDR3 length: 16 amino acids. CDR1 is SEHNR and CDR2 is FQNEAQ in the germline V gene (reference sequence). CDR3 protein: CASSLRPLQGHTEAFF. CDR3 in DNA: TGTGCCAGCAGCTTAAGGCCCCTACAGGGCCACACTGAAGCTTTCTTT.

This clone has only a few counts. The V gene is TRBV27, the J gene TRBJ1-4; the match to TRBD1 covers 8 bases. The CDR3 consists of 14 residues. V lost 6 bases and J lost 5; bases outside the gene matches: 5. Germline V gives CDR1 MNHEY, CDR2 SMNVEV (reference sequence). The CDR3 DNA reads as TGTGCCAGCAGACTGACAGGGGTCAATGAAAAACTGTTTTTT. It encodes CASRLTGVNEKLFF.

The chain couples TRBV19 to TRBJ1-6; 8 nucleotides align to TRBD1. With V trimmed by 3 bases and J by 6 bases, 4 bases remained unmatched. The CDR3 sequence is 15 residues long. Germline V gives CDR1 LNHDA, CDR2 SQIVND (reference sequence). CDR3 sequence reads: CASSMQGAGNSPLHF. In DNA form, the CDR3 reads TGTGCCAGTAGTATGCAGGGGGCGGGTAATTCACCCCTCCACTTT.

The chain is built from TRBV6-5 and TRBJ1-6, with a tentative D call TRBD1 (5 bases). Germline V gene lookup returns CDR1 MNHEY and CDR2 SVGAGI. CDR3 length: 15 residues. V was pared by 8 bases and J by 10 bases, with 21 bases between. The CDR3 sequence: CASGDSGGPGSPLHF. CDR3 DNA sequence: TGTGCCAGCGGAGACTCCGGGGGACCTGGATCACCCCTCCACTTT.

The rearrangement links TRBV2 to TRBJ2-1; perhaps TRBD1 as D (5 bases). The CDR3 has 13 residues. Trimming left V 5 bases short and J 9 bases short, with 14 bases between. The germline V gene has CDR1 SNHLY and CDR2 FYNNEI. The CDR3 protein is CASSKDTIPEQFF. CDR3 bases: TGTGCCAGCAGTAAGGACACCATTCCTGAGCAGTTCTTC.

This clone appeared a single time. This chain links TRBV21-1 with TRBJ2-7; the table's D call, TRBD1, was not checked against the DNA. TRBV21-1 is marked as a pseudogene. This CDR3 has 14 residues. CDR3 coding DNA: TGTGCCAGCAGTCCGGGACAGAGCTCCTACGAGCAGTACTTC. Encoded protein: CASSPGQSSYEQYF.

This clone was detected many times. The chain has TRBV28 and TRBJ2-1, with 12 bases lining up with TRBD2. Germline-derived CDR1 and CDR2 are MDHEN and SYDVKM. This CDR3 is built from 17 residues. The V and J ends lost 7 bases and 0 bases, in that order; junction bases with no gene match: 7. Here the CDR3 DNA reads TGTGCCAGCATGGGGACTAGCGGGTTCCCCTCCTACAATGAGCAGTTCTTC. This translates into CASMGTSGFPSYNEQFF. Combining the CDR3 with reference TRBV28 and TRBJ2-1 gives the whole variable domain DVKVTQSSRYLVKRTGEKVFLECVQDMDHENMFWYRQDPGLGLRLIYFSYDVKMKEKGDIPEGYSVSREKKERFSLILESASTNQTSMYLCASMGTSGFPSYNEQFFGPGTRLTVL.

V is TRBV30 and J is TRBJ1-4, with D tentatively TRBD1 (6 bases). V was cut by 4 bases and J by 3 bases, with 15 bases left in between. Per germline, CDR1 GTSNPN and CDR2 SVGIG (reference sequence). The CDR3 has 15 amino acids. The CDR3 reads CAWTNQGTANEKLFF. In DNA, the CDR3 is TGTGCCTGGACCAATCAGGGGACGGCTAATGAAAAACTGTTTTTT.

This chain joins TRBV28 and TRBJ2-5; TRBD1 is a possible D gene (6 bases). CDR1 and CDR2 from the germline V gene are MDHEN and SYDVKM. Trimming cost V 3 bases and J 0 bases, with 23 bases left between them. The CDR3 has 19 amino acids. The CDR3 sequence: CASSFGPNRDTPYQETQYF. The CDR3 DNA follows: TGTGCCAGCAGTTTTGGTCCCAACCGGGACACCCCGTACCAAGAGACCCAGTACTTC.

The chain uses TRBV28 and TRBJ1-1; D uncertain. CDR3 length: 16 residues. From germline, CDR1 is MDHEN and CDR2 SYDVKM. V lost 2 bases and J 0 bases, leaving 13 bases between the germline ends. The CDR3 DNA sequence: TGTGCCAGCAGTTTAAACAGTGCTGTTTTGAACACTGAAGCTTTCTTT. Protein: CASSLNSAVLNTEAFF.

The rearrangement joins TRBV28 to TRBJ2-1, with 8 nucleotides matching TRBD2. This CDR3 region has 13 residues. J was trimmed by 12 bases and V by 6 bases; bases with no gene match: 10. Per the germline V gene, CDR1 is MDHEN and CDR2 is SYDVKM. The CDR3 DNA follows: TGTGCCAGCAGCACCTCGGGGGGGACTTCGCAGTTCTTC. Translation: CASSTSGGTSQFF. The full variable domain, in which reference TRBV28 and TRBJ2-1 provide the parts outside the CDR3, is DVKVTQSSRYLVKRTGEKVFLECVQDMDHENMFWYRQDPGLGLRLIYFSYDVKMKEKGDIPEGYSVSREKKERFSLILESASTNQTSMYLCASSTSGGTSQFFGPGTRLTVL.

This clone appeared a single time. This chain links TRBV3-1 (or the pseudogene TRBV3-2) with TRBJ1-2, with a weak D call TRBD1 (6 bases). Germline-derived CDR1 and CDR2 are LGHDT and YNNKEL (reference sequence). Trimming took off 0 bases at V and 1 base at J, with 12 bases between the two ends. The CDR3 consists of 16 residues. This CDR3 is CASSQDSRRGNYGYTF. CDR3 nucleotide sequence: TGTGCCAGCAGCCAAGACTCGCGCAGGGGTAACTATGGCTACACCTTC.

The chain uses TRBV7-8 and TRBJ2-1; a weak D match, TRBD2 (6 bases). V shed 3 bases and J shed 5 bases, with 17 bases lying between them. The length of the CDR3 is 16 residues. The germline V gene encodes CDR1 SGHVS and CDR2 FQNEAQ. In nucleotides, the CDR3 is TGTGCCAGCAGCTTCCCTTACACGGGAGCCAACAATGAGCAGTTCTTC. Protein sequence: CASSFPYTGANNEQFF.

The rearrangement joins TRBV10-2 to TRBJ2-5, with a possible D match to TRBD2 (6 bases). The length of the CDR3 is 13 residues. From germline, CDR1 is WSHSY and CDR2 SAAADI. Trimming left V 6 bases short and J 0 bases short, with 8 bases between. The DNA of the CDR3 is TGCGCCAGCAGCCGGGGGTACCAAGAGACCCAGTACTTC. It encodes CASSRGYQETQYF.

CDR3 coding DNA: TGCAGTGCTAGTCGACTAGCGGGAGTGTACAATGAGCAGTTCTTC. As protein: CSASRLAGVYNEQFF. This rearrangement joins TRBV20-1 to TRBJ2-1; TRBD2 aligns across 12 bases. Trimming at V came to 3 bases and at J to 4 bases, leaving 4 bases not matched to a gene. This CDR3 comprises 15 residues. CDR1 and CDR2 (germline): DFQATT, SNEGSKA (reference sequence).

This clone has just one count. The V gene is TRBV10-3, the J gene TRBJ2-1; 12 nucleotides line up with TRBD2. V shed 0 bases and J 0 bases; nucleotides not matched to a gene: 6. Germline values: CDR1 ENHRY, CDR2 SYGVKD. CDR3 length: 19 residues. The CDR3 bases are TGTGCCATCAGTGAGTCCAGGACTAGCGGGGTCAGCTCCTACAATGAGCAGTTCTTC. Encoded protein: CAISESRTSGVSSYNEQFF.

The genes are TRBV15 and TRBJ2-1, with TRBD2 matching 8 bases. Losses at the gene ends were 5 bases for V and 7 bases for J; bases not matched to a gene: 10. The length of the CDR3 is 15 residues. Germline V gene sequence: CDR1 LNHNV, CDR2 YYDKDF (reference sequence). CDR3 nucleotides: TGTGCCACCAGCCCTGAAGCGGGGGCTAAGAATGAGCAGTTCTTC. The encoded protein is CATSPEAGAKNEQFF.

This chain connects TRBV11-2 to TRBJ2-7; 7 nucleotides agree with TRBD1. This CDR3 contains 14 residues. In germline, CDR1 is SGHAT, CDR2 FQNNGV. V dropped 1 base and J dropped 4; count of bases not matched to a gene: 4. This chain's CDR3 is CASSLVHRGYEQYF. CDR3 nucleotide sequence: TGTGCCAGCAGCTTAGTACACAGGGGTTACGAGCAGTACTTC.

V gene TRBV25-1 combines with J gene TRBJ2-1; D possibly corresponds to TRBD2 (6 bases). V gave up 5 bases and J gave up 3 bases, with 11 bases separating them. The germline CDR1 and CDR2 sequences are MGHDK and SYGVNS. The CDR3 extends over 14 amino acids. CDR3 amino acids: CASSPRDFYNEQFF. In DNA, the CDR3 is TGTGCCAGCAGTCCCAGGGACTTCTACAATGAGCAGTTCTTC.

The gene calls are TRBV7-2 and TRBJ2-1; 8 bases match TRBD2. The CDR3 runs 16 residues. The V segment lost 1 base and the J segment 6 bases; nucleotides outside the gene matches: 8. The germline gives CDR1 SGHTA, CDR2 FQGNSA. For the CDR3, the DNA is TGTGCCAGCAGCTTAGGCGGGACTAGGGGTAGCAATGAGCAGTTCTTC. Encoded protein: CASSLGGTRGSNEQFF.

This clone was detected only a few times. The gene calls are TRBV7-3 and TRBJ2-2; no clear D. The length of the CDR3 is 14 residues. Trimming shortened V by 7 bases and J by 7 bases, and 16 bases separated the two germline ends. Germline V gene data show CDR1 as SGHTA and CDR2 as FQGTGA. The CDR3: CASTPAFRSGELFF. The CDR3 DNA follows: TGTGCCAGCACCCCTGCGTTTAGGAGCGGGGAGCTGTTTTTT.